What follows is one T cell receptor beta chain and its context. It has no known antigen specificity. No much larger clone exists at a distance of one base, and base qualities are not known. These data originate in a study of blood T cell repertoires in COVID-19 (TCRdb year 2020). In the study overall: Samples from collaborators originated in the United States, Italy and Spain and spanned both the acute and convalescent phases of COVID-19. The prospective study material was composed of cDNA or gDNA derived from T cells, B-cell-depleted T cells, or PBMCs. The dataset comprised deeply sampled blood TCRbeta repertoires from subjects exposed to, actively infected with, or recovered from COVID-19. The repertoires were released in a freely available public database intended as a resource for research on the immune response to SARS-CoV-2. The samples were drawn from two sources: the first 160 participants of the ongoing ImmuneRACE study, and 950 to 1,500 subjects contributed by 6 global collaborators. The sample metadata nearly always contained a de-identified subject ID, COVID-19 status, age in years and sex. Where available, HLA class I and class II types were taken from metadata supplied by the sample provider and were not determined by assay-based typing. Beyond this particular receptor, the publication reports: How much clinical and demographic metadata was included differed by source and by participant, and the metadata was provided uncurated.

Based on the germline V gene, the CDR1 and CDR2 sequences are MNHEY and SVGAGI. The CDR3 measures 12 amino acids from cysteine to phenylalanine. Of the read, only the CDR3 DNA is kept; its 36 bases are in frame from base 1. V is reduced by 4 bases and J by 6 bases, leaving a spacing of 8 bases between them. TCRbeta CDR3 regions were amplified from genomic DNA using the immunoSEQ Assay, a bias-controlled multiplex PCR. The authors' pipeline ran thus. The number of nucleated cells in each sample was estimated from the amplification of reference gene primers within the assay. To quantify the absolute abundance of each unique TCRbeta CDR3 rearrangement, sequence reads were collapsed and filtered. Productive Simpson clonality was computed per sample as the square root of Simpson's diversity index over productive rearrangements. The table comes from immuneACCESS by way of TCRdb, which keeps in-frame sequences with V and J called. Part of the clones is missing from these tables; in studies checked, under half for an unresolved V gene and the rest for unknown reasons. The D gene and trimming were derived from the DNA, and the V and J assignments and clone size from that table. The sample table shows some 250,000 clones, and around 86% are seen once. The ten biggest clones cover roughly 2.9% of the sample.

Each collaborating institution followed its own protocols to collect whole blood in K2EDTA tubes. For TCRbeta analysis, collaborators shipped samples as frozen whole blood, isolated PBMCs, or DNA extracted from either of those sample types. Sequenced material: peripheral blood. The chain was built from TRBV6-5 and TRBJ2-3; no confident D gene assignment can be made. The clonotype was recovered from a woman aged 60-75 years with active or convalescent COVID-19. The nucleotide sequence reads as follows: TGTGCCAGCAGTTCCCCGGTGGATACGCAGTATTTT. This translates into CASSSPVDTQYF.